This T cell receptor beta chain was documented in a study of cytomegalovirus exposure and HLA in healthy donors. General observations from the study: Both high specificity and high sensitivity reportedly marked the classifier's diagnosis of cytomegalovirus status.

Repertoires were generated with immunoSEQ multiplex PCR, while TCRdb's copy carries only in-frame clones and drops some. The table has 300,000 or so clones, approximately 91% seen once. Note on this clone: Antigen unknown.

The CDR3 runs to 12 residues. In germline, CDR1 is SNHLY, CDR2 FYNNEI. V was clipped by 5 bases and J by 7 bases, with 11 bases between them. Sequencing was carried out using PBMCs. The rearrangement links TRBV2 to TRBJ2-5, with D uncertain. This TCR derives from a man aged 30 to 39 in good health and CMV-seronegative. Written as DNA, the CDR3 is TGTGCCAGCAGTTCCTCCTATGCGACCCAGTACTTC. Its translation is CASSSSYATQYF.